Given below is one T cell receptor (beta chain) in context. As processed by the authors: Nucleated cell number was recorded as an estimate derived from reference gene primer amplification. Produced via immunoSEQ multiplex PCR; TCRdb's table is partial and in-frame only. V and J calls and clone size are as listed in that table; D and trimming were resolved from the DNA. The sample lists a few hundred thousand clones; around four fifths were seen once. The data derive from a study of blood T cell repertoires in COVID-19. Turning to the study itself: Acute and convalescent COVID-19 specimens originated in the United States, Italy and Spain. Sample material is recorded as cDNA or gDNA derived from T cells, B-cell-depleted T cells, or PBMCs.

V was cut by 1 base and J by 0 bases, with 12 bases left in between. CDR1 and CDR2 from the germline V gene are KGHSH and LQKENI. This CDR3 has 17 amino acids. The V and J genes are TRBV18 and TRBJ2-2; weak D call: TRBD2 (5 bases). The receptor was derived from a woman older than 75 with COVID-19, enrolled during active disease. The sample consisted of peripheral blood. CDR3 protein: CASSPQSGSPNTGELFF. DNA for the CDR3: TGTGCCAGCTCACCACAATCGGGGAGCCCGAACACCGGGGAGCTGTTTTTT. Supplemented by reference TRBV18 and TRBJ2-2, the full variable domain reads NAGVMQNPRHLVRRRGQEARLRCSPMKGHSHVYWYRQLPEEGLKFMVYLQKENIIDESGMPKERFSAEFPKEGPSILRIQQVVRGDSAAYFCASSPQSGSPNTGELFFGEGSRLTVL.